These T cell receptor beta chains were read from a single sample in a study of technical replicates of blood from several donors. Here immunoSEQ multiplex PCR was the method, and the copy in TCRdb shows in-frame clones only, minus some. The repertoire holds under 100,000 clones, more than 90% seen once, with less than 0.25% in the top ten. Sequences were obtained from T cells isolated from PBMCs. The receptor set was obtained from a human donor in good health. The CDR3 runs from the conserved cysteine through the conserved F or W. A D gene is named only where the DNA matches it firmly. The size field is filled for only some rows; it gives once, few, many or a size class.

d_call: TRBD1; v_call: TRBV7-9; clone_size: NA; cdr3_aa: CASSLTGGTYEQYF
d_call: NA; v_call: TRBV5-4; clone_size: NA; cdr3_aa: CASSLEWGEETQYF
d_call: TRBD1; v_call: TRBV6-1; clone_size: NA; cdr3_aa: CASSEELGQGNYGYTF
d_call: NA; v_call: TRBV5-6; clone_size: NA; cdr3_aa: CASSFWAGAPNIQYF
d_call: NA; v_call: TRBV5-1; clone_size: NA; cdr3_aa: CASSLDTEAFF
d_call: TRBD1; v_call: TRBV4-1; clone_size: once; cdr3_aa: CASSQVGTGADTQYF
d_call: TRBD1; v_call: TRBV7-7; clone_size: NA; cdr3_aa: CASSRDRGRYGYTF
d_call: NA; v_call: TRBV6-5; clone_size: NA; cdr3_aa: CASSYTDSPYEQYF
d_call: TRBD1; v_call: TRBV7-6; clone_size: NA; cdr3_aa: CASSFSRTGLDGYTF
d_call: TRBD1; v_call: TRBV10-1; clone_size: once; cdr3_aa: CASSSGTGDEQYF
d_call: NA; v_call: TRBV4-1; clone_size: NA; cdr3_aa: CASSRTDTGLGYGYTF
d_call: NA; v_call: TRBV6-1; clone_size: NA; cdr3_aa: CASSEMMDSSYNEQFF
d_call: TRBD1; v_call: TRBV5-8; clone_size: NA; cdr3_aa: CASSRMDRPTYGYTF
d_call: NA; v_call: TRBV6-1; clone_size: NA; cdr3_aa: CASSEIGLTGTQYTF
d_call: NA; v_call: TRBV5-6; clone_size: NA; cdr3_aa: CASSLTIPLNTEAFF
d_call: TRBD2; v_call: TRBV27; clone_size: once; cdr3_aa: CASSLSSGGSYEQYF
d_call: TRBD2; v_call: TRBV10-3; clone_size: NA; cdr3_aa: CAISGMAGGGTDTQYF
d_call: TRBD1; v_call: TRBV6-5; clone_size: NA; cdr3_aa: CASSWNRGQQPQHF
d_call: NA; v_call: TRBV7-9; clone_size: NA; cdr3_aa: CASSYPGGSREDEQYF
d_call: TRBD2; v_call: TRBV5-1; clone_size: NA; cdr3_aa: CASSLALGLAGASEQFF
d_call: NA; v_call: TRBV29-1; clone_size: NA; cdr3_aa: CSVAAVTDTQYF
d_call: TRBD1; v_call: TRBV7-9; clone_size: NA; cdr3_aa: CASGGQSFEQYF
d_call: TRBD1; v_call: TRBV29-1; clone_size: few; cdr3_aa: CSVEDRVSSYEQYF
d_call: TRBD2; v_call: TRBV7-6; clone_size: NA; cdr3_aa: CASRPTSGGSGGEQFF